Sequencing of this T cell receptor beta chain was carried out in a study of shared clonotypes between healthy human individuals. Study conclusions and caveats: Some naive CD4 clonotypes, 4% to 6%, turned up in common across a handful of donors.

Donors comprised only Caucasian adults living in Nashville, Tennessee. As to this clone: Its antigen is unknown.

The CDR3 has 13 amino acids. Trimming cost V 7 bases and J 4 bases; bases outside gene matches: 5. In germline, CDR1 is SQVTM, CDR2 ANQGSEA. TCRdb's table, derived via immunoSEQ multiplex PCR, lists solely in-frame clones and lacks some. The table records fewer than 3 million clones, 92% of them present only once. The J gene is TRBJ1-4, the V gene TRBV29-1; TRBD1 matches 8 bases. The sample was naive CD4+ T cells from PBMCs. The sample's subset: CD45RA+ positively selected. This TCR was sampled from a man younger than 35 in good health. Some clones in this sample may be carry-over from other donors' samples. The CDR3 spells CSAPGQGNEKLFF. The DNA for the CDR3 is TGCAGCGCCCCCGGACAGGGTAATGAAAAACTGTTTTTT.